What follows are 27 T cell receptor beta chains derived from one specimen sequenced in a study of Ad26.COV2.S vaccination and SARS-CoV-2 variants. Repertoires were generated with immunoSEQ multiplex PCR, while TCRdb's copy carries only in-frame clones and drops some. The sample has approximately 400,000 clones, just over 90% seen once. Here the sequenced sample was peripheral blood, taken after recovery from COVID-19. Every receptor here comes from a human donor who had recovered from COVID-19.

This sequence joins TRBV10-3 and TRBJ2-3; possible D gene TRBD2, 6 bases. CDR3 length equals 14 residues. V lost 10 bases and J 4 bases, leaving 18 bases between the germline ends. The germline V gene encodes CDR1 ENHRY and CDR2 SYGVKD. The CDR3 nucleotides read TGTGCCACTCAGGCTAGCGTAGGCCCAGATACGCAGTATTTT. Protein: CATQASVGPDTQYF.

The CDR3 sequence: CSVYRDRGLWWSTEAFF. The CDR3 coding sequence is TGCAGCGTATACCGGGACAGGGGGCTTTGGTGGAGCACTGAAGCTTTCTTT. The chain has TRBV29-1 and TRBJ1-1; the match to TRBD1 covers 12 bases. Trimming took 6 bases from V and 4 from J; bases not matched to a gene: 15. There are 17 residues in the CDR3. The V gene's germline CDR1 is SQVTM and CDR2 ANQGSEA.

This clone was observed once. The chain combines TRBV9 with TRBJ2-1; 10 bases are shared with TRBD2. Trimming removed 3 bases from V and 0 bases from J; junction bases left unmatched: 6. There are 17 residues in the CDR3. The germline CDR1 and CDR2 sequences are SGDLS and YYNGEE. CDR3 protein: CASSALAGVISYNEQFF. The DNA of the CDR3 is TGTGCCAGCAGCGCCCTAGCGGGGGTGATCTCCTACAATGAGCAGTTCTTC.

The chain employs TRBV5-1 and TRBJ2-1; 14 nucleotides align to TRBD2. V lost 3 bases and J lost 13; bases outside the gene matches: 9. CDR3 length equals 15 residues. Germline V lookup: CDR1 SGHRS, CDR2 YFSETQ. In DNA form, the CDR3 reads TGCGCCAGCAGCTGGCGGGGACTAGCGGGGGTAGGACAGTTCTTC. Protein sequence: CASSWRGLAGVGQFF.

This chain joins TRBV7-6 and TRBJ2-2; TRBD2 matches 8 bases. The CDR3 has 15 residues. V was pared by 3 bases and J by 4 bases, with 4 bases of the junction left unmatched. Germline V gene data show CDR1 as SGHVS and CDR2 as FNYEAQ. DNA for the CDR3: TGTGCCAGCAGCTTTTTCGGGGGGGCCACCGGGGAGCTGTTTTTT. Its translation is CASSFFGGATGELFF.

The rearrangement links TRBV7-9 to TRBJ2-7; D may match TRBD1 or TRBD2 (5 bases each). This CDR3 has 14 residues. V was shortened by 4 bases and J by 2 bases, with 12 bases between the two germline ends. The germline gives CDR1 SEHNR, CDR2 FQNEAQ (reference sequence). The CDR3 DNA follows: TGTGCCAGCAGCTCCGGGACGGTACCCTACGAGCAGTACTTC. Protein: CASSSGTVPYEQYF.

The CDR3: CASSFLRGNEAFF. As DNA, the CDR3 is TGTGCCAGCAGTTTCCTAAGGGGGAATGAAGCTTTCTTT. The chain links TRBV6-5 to TRBJ1-1, with a weak D call TRBD1 (6 bases). Trimming shortened V by 4 bases and J by 7 bases, and 13 bases separated the two germline ends. The length of the CDR3 is 13 residues. CDR1 and CDR2 from the germline V gene are MNHEY and SVGAGI.

The V call is TRBV24-1, the J call TRBJ2-1; 8 bases match TRBD2. Germline V CDR1 and CDR2: KGHDR, SFDVKD. The V segment lost 4 bases and the J segment 8 bases; nucleotides outside the gene matches: 6. The length of the CDR3 is 14 residues. The CDR3 loop is CATSDSGLAYEQFF. The CDR3 DNA reads TGTGCCACCAGTGACTCTGGACTAGCCTATGAGCAGTTCTTC.

This chain joins TRBV11-3 and TRBJ2-1, with 9 bases lining up with TRBD2. Germline V gene data show CDR1 as SGHNT and CDR2 as YENEEA. The CDR3 runs 17 residues. V shed 5 bases, J shed 3 bases, and the junction held 11 bases outside the gene matches. This chain's CDR3 is CASSRGEGGGDYNEQFF. The CDR3 DNA reads TGTGCCAGCAGCCGCGGAGAGGGCGGGGGGGACTACAATGAGCAGTTCTTC. The full variable domain, in which reference TRBV11-3 and TRBJ2-1 provide the parts outside the CDR3, is EAGVVQSPRYKIIEKKQPVAFWCNPISGHNTLYWYLQNLGQGPELLIRYENEEAVDDSQLPKDRFSAERLKGVDSTLKIQPAELGDSAVYLCASSRGEGGGDYNEQFFGPGTRLTVL.

V gene TRBV15 combines with J gene TRBJ1-3; D is unclear. The V and J ends lost 3 bases and 0 bases respectively, with 9 bases between them. CDR1 and CDR2 (germline): LNHNV, YYDKDF (reference sequence). The CDR3 has 15 amino acids. CDR3 loop: CATSRSQSSGNTIYF. Here the CDR3 DNA reads TGTGCCACCAGCAGGAGTCAGAGCTCTGGAAACACCATATATTTT.

The V gene is TRBV15, the J gene TRBJ1-5, with 9 bases fitting TRBD1. The CDR3 covers 17 residues. V dropped 5 bases and J dropped 1; count of bases not matched to a gene: 9. CDR1 LNHNV and CDR2 YYDKDF come from the germline V gene (reference sequence). The CDR3 region has the DNA TGTGCCACCAGCCGACGTACACAGGGGGCGAGCAATCAGCCCCAGCATTTT. Its protein is CATSRRTQGASNQPQHF.

The rearrangement links TRBV6-5 to TRBJ2-3; tentative D call: TRBD2 (6 bases). The CDR3 extends over 14 amino acids. V was pared by 4 bases and J by 5 bases, with 13 bases between. Germline loops: CDR1 MNHEY, CDR2 SVGAGI. The CDR3 protein is CASSLGGAGDTQYF. CDR3 in DNA: TGTGCCAGCAGTTTAGGCGGGGCTGGAGATACGCAGTATTTT.

This clone was seen just once. This sequence joins TRBV3-1 (or the pseudogene TRBV3-2) and TRBJ2-5; 7 positions agree with TRBD1. From germline, CDR1 is LGHDT and CDR2 YNNKEL (reference sequence). The ends lost 4 bases at V and 2 bases at J; junction bases unmatched: 4. CDR3 length: 14 amino acids. CDR3 amino acids: CASSPGTEQETQYF. The CDR3 bases are TGTGCCAGCAGCCCCGGGACAGAACAAGAGACCCAGTACTTC.

The chain joins TRBV21-1 to TRBJ2-5; the table's D call, TRBD2, was not checked against the DNA. TRBV21-1 is an annotated pseudogene. The CDR3 loop spans 19 amino acids. CDR3 protein: CASSKARPSKGGGQETQYF. The CDR3 region has the DNA TGTGCCAGCAGCAAAGCAAGGCCTTCGAAGGGTGGAGGGCAAGAGACCCAGTACTTC.

This chain uses TRBV9 with TRBJ1-6; perhaps TRBD1 as D (5 bases). CDR3 length: 15 amino acids. CDR1 and CDR2 from the germline V gene are SGDLS and YYNGEE. Trimming pared 1 base from V and 9 bases from J, leaving 14 bases between. The CDR3 DNA is TGTGCCAGCAGCGTACAGGGATCAAAAAGTTCACCCCTCCACTTT. Its translation is CASSVQGSKSSPLHF.

V and J are TRBV5-1 and TRBJ1-1; TRBD1 might be the D (6 bases). The CDR3 extends over 13 amino acids. Trimming shortened V by 4 bases and J by 1 base, and 8 bases separated the two germline ends. Germline V CDR1 and CDR2: SGHRS, YFSETQ. The CDR3 nucleotides read TGCGCCAGCAGCCGGGGGCAGAACACTGAAGCTTTCTTT. Its translation: CASSRGQNTEAFF.

The rearrangement uses TRBV3-1 (or the pseudogene TRBV3-2) and TRBJ2-1; D call uncertain. Germline-derived CDR1 and CDR2 are LGHDT and YNNKEL (reference sequence). The length of the CDR3 is 13 residues. With 0 bases removed from V and 6 bases from J, the gap between germline ends came to 6 bases. The CDR3 protein is CASSQDRANEQFF. The CDR3, as DNA: TGTGCCAGCAGCCAAGATCGAGCCAATGAGCAGTTCTTC.

This clone appeared once. This sequence joins TRBV7-2 and TRBJ1-5; D might be TRBD1 (6 bases). The length of the CDR3 is 15 residues. The germline V and J ends were trimmed by 5 bases and 3 bases, with 14 bases remaining between them. Germline V gives CDR1 SGHTA, CDR2 FQGNSA. DNA for the CDR3: TGTGCCAGCAGCCTAACAGGACAGTTCAATCAGCCCCAGCATTTT. This translates into CASSLTGQFNQPQHF.

To note about this clone: This sample includes further DNA sequences coding for the same CDR3. The chain couples TRBV7-9 to TRBJ2-1; D is ambiguous. Deletions cut 1 base from V and 6 bases from J, with 4 bases between. The CDR3 runs 12 residues. The germline CDR1 and CDR2 sequences are SEHNR and FQNEAQ (reference sequence). In DNA form, the CDR3 reads TGTGCCAGCAGCTTAGGAGCCAATGAGCAGTTCTTC. Its protein is CASSLGANEQFF. Full variable domain (missing parts from reference TRBV7-9 and TRBJ2-1): DTGVSQNPRHKITKRGQNVTFRCDPISEHNRLYWYRQTLGQGPEFLTYFQNEAQLEKSRLLSDRFSAERPKGSFSTLEIQRTEQGDSAMYLCASSLGANEQFFGPGTRLTVL.

This clone has just a few counts. V usage is TRBV19 and J usage is TRBJ1-5; D not resolved. V was trimmed by 7 bases and J by 0 bases, leaving 13 bases between them. CDR3 length: 15 residues. The V gene's germline CDR1 is LNHDA and CDR2 SQIVND (reference sequence). This CDR3 reads CASTPTRSSNQPQHF. CDR3 bases: TGTGCCAGTACCCCGACCCGGAGTAGCAATCAGCCCCAGCATTTT.

This clone was observed once. The chain recombines TRBV5-4 with TRBJ1-1; D gene uncertain. Germline CDR1 SGHNT, CDR2 YYREEE (reference sequence). The germline V and J ends were trimmed by 0 bases and 0 bases, with 6 bases remaining between them. The CDR3 contains 14 residues. CDR3 sequence reads: CASSLDNMNTEAFF. CDR3 nucleotide sequence: TGTGCCAGCAGCTTGGACAACATGAACACTGAAGCTTTCTTT.

The chain joins TRBV9 to TRBJ2-1, with a tentative D call TRBD1 (6 bases). The V gene's germline CDR1 is SGDLS and CDR2 YYNGEE. The ends were cut back, 0 bases at V and 3 bases at J, with 13 bases in the middle. The CDR3 contains 16 residues. The CDR3 loop reads CASSVGNRVIYNEQFF. DNA of the CDR3: TGTGCCAGCAGCGTAGGAAACAGGGTTATCTACAATGAGCAGTTCTTC.

This chain uses TRBV13 with TRBJ2-7, with 7 bases aligning to TRBD1. The junction had 10 bases not matched to a gene; V was cut back by 0 bases and J by 2 bases. The CDR3 totals 17 residues. Looked up from germline, CDR1 is PRHDT and CDR2 is FYEKMQ (reference sequence). The CDR3 region has the DNA TGTGCCAGCAGCTTAGGCAAACAGGGGCCCGTAGCCTACGAGCAGTACTTC. It specifies CASSLGKQGPVAYEQYF.

The chain carries TRBV3-1 (or the pseudogene TRBV3-2) and TRBJ2-2; weak D call: TRBD1 (5 bases). Germline CDR1 is LGHDT and CDR2 is YNNKEL (reference sequence). The CDR3 contains 13 residues. V lost 5 bases to trimming and J lost 5 bases, with 9 bases between them. CDR3: CASSGRQTGELFF. The DNA for the CDR3 is TGTGCCAGCAGCGGTCGACAGACCGGGGAGCTGTTTTTT.

Concerning this clone: The same CDR3 is also encoded by other DNA sequences in this sample. The chain joins TRBV27 to TRBJ1-1, with 7 bases that match TRBD1. The trim removed 5 bases at V and 1 base at J, leaving 4 bases unmatched. The CDR3 has 14 residues. The germline V gene has CDR1 MNHEY and CDR2 SMNVEV (reference sequence). CDR3 nucleotide sequence: TGTGCCAGCAGTCCTCGGACAGGGAACACTGAAGCTTTCTTT. Translated, it gives CASSPRTGNTEAFF.

The V call is TRBV5-4, the J call TRBJ1-2; TRBD1 aligns across 9 bases. CDR1 and CDR2 from the germline V gene are SGHNT and YYREEE (reference sequence). CDR3 length: 15 amino acids. J lost 4 bases, V lost 3 bases, and 7 bases had no gene match. In DNA, the CDR3 is TGTGCCAGCAGCTCCCGACAGGGGGTGGGCTATGGCTACACCTTC. This gives the protein CASSSRQGVGYGYTF.

Comment on this clone: The sample carries other DNA sequences with the same CDR3. The chain carries TRBV7-9 and TRBJ2-5; perhaps TRBD2 as D (6 bases). This CDR3 is 15 amino acids long. CDR1 is SEHNR, CDR2 FQNEAQ, per germline (reference sequence). V lost 0 bases to trimming and J lost 2 bases, with 10 bases between them. The CDR3 region has the DNA TGTGCCAGCAGCTTAGCTTTGGGGGGACAAGAGACCCAGTACTTC. Residues: CASSLALGGQETQYF. The full variable domain, completed using reference TRBV7-9 and TRBJ2-5, is DTGVSQNPRHKITKRGQNVTFRCDPISEHNRLYWYRQTLGQGPEFLTYFQNEAQLEKSRLLSDRFSAERPKGSFSTLEIQRTEQGDSAMYLCASSLALGGQETQYFGPGTRLLVL.